Described below is a single T cell receptor beta chain sequence and its context. Its cognate antigen is unknown. Relative to the germline gene, one junction end is altered; a read error may explain this. Starting material for RNA and DNA co-extraction consisted of roughly 18-34 mg of unsorted bulk tissue. The data originate from a study of tumor-infiltrating lymphocytes in primary liver carcinoma. TCR beta cDNA came from about 0.55 ug total RNA, primed with a constant-region primer. ARM-PCR, slightly modified, supplied the TCR beta libraries through three nested multiplex PCR rounds. TRBV1-TRBV30 forward and Cbeta reverse primers drove the first two roughly 10-cycle rounds. TCRdb redid the calling of the multiplex PCR reads with MiXCR, one entry per CDR3 protein. The sample contains roughly 100,000 distinct CDR3 sequences, about four fifths of which appear only once. This CDR3 comprises 14 residues. In germline, CDR1 is MNHNY, CDR2 SVGAGI (reference sequence).

Study conclusions and caveats: Tumor region pairs shared more overlap than did tumor-adjacent and tumor-blood pairs.

The chain employs TRBV6-6 and TRBJ2-7, with 8 bases matching TRBD2. The source of this sequence is a man aged 35 to 55 with primary liver carcinoma and hepatitis B virus infection. Material: liver tumor tissue from sampling region 3. The subset here: tumor region T3, left-lateral pole. The CDR3 spells CTSSYVREGYKQYF. The CDR3 DNA follows: TGTACCAGCAGTTATGTACGGGAGGGTTACAAGCAGTACTTT.